This TCR beta chain was identified in a study of shared clonotypes between healthy human individuals. Study summary: With ages of 18 to 49, the donors were two women and a few men.

Remarks on this clone: Its antigen is as yet unknown. Germline and junction disagree at one end, which may indicate a read error.

General observations from the study: Some naive CD4 clonotypes, roughly 4.5%, turned up in common across a handful of donors. Clonotypes not shared had lower generation probabilities than those common to all four donors.

Germline-derived CDR1 and CDR2 are SQVTM and ANQGSEA. There are 14 residues in the CDR3. The method was immunoSEQ multiplex PCR; TCRdb's version includes in-frame clones alone and lacks a portion of them. The repertoire holds a few million clones, with approximately 90% as singletons. Sequencing input: naive CD4+ T cells sorted from blood. Subset here: CD45RA+ positively selected. This TCR came from a young man in good health. The chain joins TRBV29-1 to TRBJ1-2, with a tentative D call TRBD1 (5 bases). Written as DNA, the CDR3 is TGCAGCATTGACCCTGCAGGGCCAACGGGTGGCTACACCTTC. Protein: CSIDPAGPTGGYTF. Combining the CDR3 with reference TRBV29-1 and TRBJ1-2 gives the whole variable domain SAVISQKPSRDICQRGTSLTIQCQVDSQVTMMFWYRQQPGQSLTLIATANQGSEATYESGFVIDKFPISRPNLTFSTLTVSNMSPEDSSIYLCSIDPAGPTGGYTFGSGTRLTVV.